Listed below are T cell receptor beta chains from one sample, sequenced in a study of T-cell memory formation after mild COVID-19. TCRdb re-analysed the 5' RACE reads in MiXCR, keeping a single row per CDR3 protein. The sample holds 200,000 to 250,000 distinct CDR3 sequences, about 9.2% seen once. Specimen: PBMCs or a T cell subset sorted from them (not recorded which). The receptors come from a man aged 18 to 30 who had mild COVID-19 (a few samples of this study predate the infection). Cell type and time point are not known. The conserved cysteine and the conserved F or W are not part of the CDR3 here. The D gene is left open where the match is weak.

NA	TRBV6-2/TRBV6-3	TRBJ2-7	ASTPSTRGRRRY
NA	TRBV9	TRBJ2-5	ASSVGSPQGRETQY
NA	TRBV6-2/TRBV6-3	TRBJ2-5	ASSQPPTETQY
NA	TRBV24-1	TRBJ2-3	ATSSSDTQY
NA	TRBV5-1	TRBJ2-3	ASSLEGGYADTQY
NA	TRBV18	TRBJ1-5	ASSPTEGRGNQPQH
NA	TRBV29-1	TRBJ1-1	SAPSQLNTEAF
NA	TRBV15	TRBJ1-2	ATSKDGLVYGYT
NA	TRBV6-2/TRBV6-3	TRBJ2-3	ASQIWGTDTQY
NA	TRBV11-2	TRBJ2-1	ASKASSYNEQF
NA	TRBV12-3/TRBV12-4	TRBJ2-5	ASSLQGPEETQY
NA	TRBV7-8	TRBJ1-1	ASGGESVMNTEAF
NA	TRBV5-1	TRBJ2-3	ASSLQMGDTQY
NA	TRBV20-1	TRBJ1-5	SVRVSNQPQH
NA	TRBV9	TRBJ2-1	ASSVRGTINEQF
NA	TRBV2	TRBJ1-2	ASSESGGAMGYT
TRBD2	TRBV7-2	TRBJ2-2	ASSLTSGGPGELF
NA	TRBV6-5	TRBJ1-5	ASSPNWVGNQPQH
TRBD1	TRBV20-1	TRBJ1-6	SAQTGTSPLH
NA	TRBV5-1	TRBJ2-1	ASSLDPPAYEQF
NA	TRBV6-5	TRBJ1-4	ASSYQDAIGSGKLF
TRBD1	TRBV7-9	TRBJ1-4	ASSFLTGGNEKLF
NA	TRBV5-1	TRBJ1-4	ASSSPTNEKLF
TRBD1	TRBV19	TRBJ1-5	ASSPVTGTRGNQPQH
NA	TRBV2	TRBJ2-5	ASSGQETQY
NA	TRBV9	TRBJ1-5	ASSVGDSNQPQH
TRBD1	TRBV20-1	TRBJ1-5	SARSFGTGPNQPQH
TRBD1	TRBV7-3	TRBJ1-1	ASSSQGDTEAF
TRBD1	TRBV7-2	TRBJ2-1	ASSSGTGFYEQF
TRBD1	TRBV2	TRBJ1-6	ASSPRTGNSPLH
NA	TRBV7-6	TRBJ2-7	ASSLGGAIPYEQY
NA	TRBV20-1	TRBJ2-3	SLNRGAGDTQY
NA	TRBV5-1	TRBJ2-7	ASSSRRGARDEQY
NA	TRBV20-1	TRBJ2-6	SARAGANVLT
NA	TRBV7-2	TRBJ1-6	ASSLVGGANSPLH
TRBD2	TRBV18	TRBJ2-1	ASSPPLLAVDNEQF
TRBD2	TRBV25-1	TRBJ2-2	ASSRASGYAGELF
NA	TRBV5-1	TRBJ1-1	ASTRRGTSNTEAF
TRBD1	TRBV7-2	TRBJ1-1	ASSPSGTGLEAF
NA	TRBV7-2	TRBJ2-2	ASSPGRTNTGELF
NA	TRBV7-7	NA	ASSSGRTVEGNEQF
NA	TRBV7-2	TRBJ1-2	ASSRDGYGYT
NA	TRBV5-6	TRBJ2-7	ASSFLGGYEQY
NA	TRBV3-1	TRBJ1-2	ASSLGTYGYT
TRBD1	TRBV20-1	TRBJ2-3	SARDRIGDTQY
NA	TRBV24-1	TRBJ2-1	ATSDLLGSYNEQF
NA	TRBV7-7	TRBJ2-5	ASSPRQAETQY
TRBD1	TRBV4-2	TRBJ1-5	ASSQDRGQEDNQPQH
NA	TRBV12-3/TRBV12-4	TRBJ1-1	ASSLGRTMNTEAF
NA	TRBV5-1	TRBJ1-4	ASSLATNEKLF
NA	TRBV5-1	TRBJ1-3	ASSLSFRTGNTIY
NA	TRBV20-1	TRBJ2-3	SARDVGHLSTDTQY
TRBD1	TRBV20-1	TRBJ2-5	SANRGPLQETQY
NA	TRBV20-1	TRBJ2-1	SARDPGRYNEQF